This T cell receptor beta chain originates from a study of glioma-infiltrating T cells. A word on this clonotype: This sequence may be a read error, since a much larger clone differs from it by one base.

The CDR3 is 15 amino acids. Deletions cut 5 bases from V and 5 bases from J, with 18 bases between. Per the germline V gene, CDR1 is SGHTA and CDR2 is FQGNSA. Using RNA template, CDR3s of TCR alpha and beta were amplified with iRepertoire arm-PCR. Tissue mRNA or PBMC total RNA, roughly 85-450 ng, went into one-step reverse transcription and amplification. TCRdb re-derived calls from the multiplex PCR reads in MiXCR, one entry per CDR3 protein. The sample lists under 200,000 distinct CDR3 sequences, around 40% occurring once. This chain joins TRBV7-2 and TRBJ2-5; D remains ambiguous. The clonotype originates from a human donor with low-grade glioma or glioblastoma, undergoing nonglioma brain surgery, or in good health (not recorded which). Sequencing input: glioma tissue, nonneoplastic brain tissue, or PBMCs (not recorded which). CDR3 bases: TGTGCCAGCAGCGATGGCGGCATAATGATGGAGACCCAGTACTTC. It specifies CASSDGGIMMETQYF.